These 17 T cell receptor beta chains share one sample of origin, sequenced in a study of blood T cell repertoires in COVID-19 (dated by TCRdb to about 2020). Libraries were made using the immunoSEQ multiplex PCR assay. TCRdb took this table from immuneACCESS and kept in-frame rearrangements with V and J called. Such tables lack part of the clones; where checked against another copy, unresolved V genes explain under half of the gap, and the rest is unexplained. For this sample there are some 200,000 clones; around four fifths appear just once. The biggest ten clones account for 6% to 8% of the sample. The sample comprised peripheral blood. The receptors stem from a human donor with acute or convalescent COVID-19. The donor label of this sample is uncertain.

The CDR3 spells CASSQDGGSSYEQYF. CDR3 DNA: TGCGCCAGCAGCCAAGACGGAGGGAGTTCCTACGAGCAGTACTTC. V gene TRBV4-3 combines with J gene TRBJ2-7; D might be TRBD2 (6 bases). V gave up 0 bases and J gave up 1 base, with 10 bases separating them. The CDR3 contains 15 residues. Germline V CDR1 and CDR2: LGHNA, YSLEER.

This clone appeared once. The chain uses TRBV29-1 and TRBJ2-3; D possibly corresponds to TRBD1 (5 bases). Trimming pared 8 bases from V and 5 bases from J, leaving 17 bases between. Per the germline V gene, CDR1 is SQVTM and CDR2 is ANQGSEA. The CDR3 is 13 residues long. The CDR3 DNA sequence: TGCAGCCTCAAGCAGGGCGGTGTAGATACGCAGTATTTT. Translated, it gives CSLKQGGVDTQYF.

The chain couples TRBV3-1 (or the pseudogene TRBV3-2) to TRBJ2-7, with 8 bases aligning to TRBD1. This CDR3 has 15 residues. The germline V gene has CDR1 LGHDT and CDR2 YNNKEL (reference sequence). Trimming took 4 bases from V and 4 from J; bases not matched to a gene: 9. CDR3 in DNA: TGTGCCAGCAGCCGAACAGGGGGTCCTTCTTACGAGCAGTACTTC. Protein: CASSRTGGPSYEQYF.

This chain's CDR3 is CASSWQGLTEAFF. In DNA form, the CDR3 reads TGCGCCAGCAGTTGGCAGGGACTGACTGAAGCTTTCTTT. The V gene is TRBV5-1, the J gene TRBJ1-1; a weak D match, TRBD1 (5 bases). CDR1 is SGHRS and CDR2 is YFSETQ in the germline V gene. Trimming took off 5 bases at V and 5 bases at J, with 13 bases between the two ends. CDR3 length: 13 amino acids. The full variable domain, with the rest looked up from reference TRBV5-1 and TRBJ1-1, is KAGVTQTPRYLIKTRGQQVTLSCSPISGHRSVSWYQQTPGQGLQFLFEYFSETQRNKGNFPGRFSGRQFSNSRSEMNVSTLELGDSALYLCASSWQGLTEAFFGQGTRLTVV.

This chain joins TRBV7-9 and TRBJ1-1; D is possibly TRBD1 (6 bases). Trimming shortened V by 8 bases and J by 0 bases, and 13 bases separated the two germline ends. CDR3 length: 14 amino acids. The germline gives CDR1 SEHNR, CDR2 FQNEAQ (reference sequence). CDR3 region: CASALTGMNTEAFF. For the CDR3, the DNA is TGTGCCAGCGCTCTGACAGGTATGAACACTGAAGCTTTCTTT.

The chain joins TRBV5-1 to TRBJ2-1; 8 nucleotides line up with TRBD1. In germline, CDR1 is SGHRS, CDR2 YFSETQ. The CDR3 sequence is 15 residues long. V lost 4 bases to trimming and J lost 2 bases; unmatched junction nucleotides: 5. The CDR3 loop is CASSPQQGAYNEQFF. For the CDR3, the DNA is TGCGCCAGCAGCCCCCAACAGGGGGCCTACAATGAGCAGTTCTTC.

CDR3 in amino acids: CATSGGYEQYF. Here the CDR3 DNA reads TGTGCCACCAGTGGCGGCTACGAGCAGTACTTC. The J gene is TRBJ2-7, the V gene TRBV24-1; D not certain. This CDR3 has 11 residues. Germline-derived CDR1 and CDR2 are KGHDR and SFDVKD. With 5 bases removed from V and 3 bases from J, the gap between germline ends came to 4 bases.

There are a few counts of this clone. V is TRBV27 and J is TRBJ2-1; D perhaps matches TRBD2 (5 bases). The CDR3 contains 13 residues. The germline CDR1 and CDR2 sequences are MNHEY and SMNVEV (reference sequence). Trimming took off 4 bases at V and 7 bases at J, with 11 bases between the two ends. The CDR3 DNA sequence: TGTGCCAGCAGTTCATTCACGGGAAATGAGCAGTTCTTC. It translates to CASSSFTGNEQFF.

The CDR3 nucleotides read TGTGCCAGCAGCGCTGCTGACAGGCACAACTATGGCTACACCTTC. This encodes CASSAADRHNYGYTF. V usage is TRBV6-6 and J usage is TRBJ1-2; possibly TRBD1 for D (6 bases). The CDR3 extends over 15 amino acids. Trimming removed 6 bases from V and 2 bases from J, with 16 bases in between. Germline CDR1 is MNHNY and CDR2 is SVGAGI (reference sequence).

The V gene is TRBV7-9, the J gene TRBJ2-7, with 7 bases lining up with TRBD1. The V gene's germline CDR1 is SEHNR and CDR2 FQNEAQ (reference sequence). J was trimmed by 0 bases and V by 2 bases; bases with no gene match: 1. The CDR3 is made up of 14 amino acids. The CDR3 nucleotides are TGTGCCAGCAGCTTAAGGGGGCTCTCCTACGAGCAGTACTTC. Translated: CASSLRGLSYEQYF.

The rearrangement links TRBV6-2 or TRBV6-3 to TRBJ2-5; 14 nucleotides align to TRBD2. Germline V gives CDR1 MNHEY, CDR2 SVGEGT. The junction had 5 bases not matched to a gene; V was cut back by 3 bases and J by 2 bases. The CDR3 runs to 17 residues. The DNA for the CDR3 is TGTGCCAGCAGTTATGGGACTAGCGGGAGAGAACAAGAGACCCAGTACTTC. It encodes CASSYGTSGREQETQYF.

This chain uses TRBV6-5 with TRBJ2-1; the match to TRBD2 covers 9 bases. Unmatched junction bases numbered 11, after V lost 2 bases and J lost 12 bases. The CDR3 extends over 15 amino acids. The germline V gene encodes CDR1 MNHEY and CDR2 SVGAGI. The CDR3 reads CASSYRASGARLQFF. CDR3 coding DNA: TGTGCCAGCAGTTACAGGGCTAGCGGGGCGAGATTGCAGTTCTTC.

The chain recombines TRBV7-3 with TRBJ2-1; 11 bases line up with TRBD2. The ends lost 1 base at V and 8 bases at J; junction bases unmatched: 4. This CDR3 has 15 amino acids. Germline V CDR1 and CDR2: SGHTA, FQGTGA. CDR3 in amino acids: CASSLRLAGPYEQFF. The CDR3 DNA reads TGTGCCAGCAGCTTAAGACTAGCGGGACCTTATGAGCAGTTCTTC.

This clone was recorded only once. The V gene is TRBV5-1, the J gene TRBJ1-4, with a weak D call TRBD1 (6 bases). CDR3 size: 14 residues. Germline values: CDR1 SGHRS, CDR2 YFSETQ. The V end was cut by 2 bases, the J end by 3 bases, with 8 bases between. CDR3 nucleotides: TGCGCCAGCAGCTTACAGGGATCTAATGAAAAACTGTTTTTT. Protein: CASSLQGSNEKLFF.

Written as DNA, the CDR3 is TGCGCCAGCAGCTCCTCAGGGGCCCAAGAGACCCAGTACTTC. It translates to CASSSSGAQETQYF. The rearrangement links TRBV5-1 to TRBJ2-5; the D gene is possibly TRBD1 (6 bases). Germline V lookup: CDR1 SGHRS, CDR2 YFSETQ. This CDR3 region has 14 residues. The V end was cut by 3 bases, the J end by 1 base, with 10 bases between.

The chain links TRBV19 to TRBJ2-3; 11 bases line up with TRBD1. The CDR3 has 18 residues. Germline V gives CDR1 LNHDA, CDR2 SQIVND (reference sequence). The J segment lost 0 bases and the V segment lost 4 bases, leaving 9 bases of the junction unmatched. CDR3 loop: CASSTGTGGRRSTDTQYF. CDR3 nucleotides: TGTGCCAGTAGTACCGGGACAGGGGGGCGGCGGAGCACAGATACGCAGTATTTT.

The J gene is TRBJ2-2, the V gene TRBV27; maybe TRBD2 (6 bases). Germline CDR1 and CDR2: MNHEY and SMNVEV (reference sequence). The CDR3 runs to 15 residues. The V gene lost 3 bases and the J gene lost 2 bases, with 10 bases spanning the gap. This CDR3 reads CASSLRGANTGELFF. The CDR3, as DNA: TGTGCCAGCAGTTTGCGGGGAGCCAACACCGGGGAGCTGTTTTTT.